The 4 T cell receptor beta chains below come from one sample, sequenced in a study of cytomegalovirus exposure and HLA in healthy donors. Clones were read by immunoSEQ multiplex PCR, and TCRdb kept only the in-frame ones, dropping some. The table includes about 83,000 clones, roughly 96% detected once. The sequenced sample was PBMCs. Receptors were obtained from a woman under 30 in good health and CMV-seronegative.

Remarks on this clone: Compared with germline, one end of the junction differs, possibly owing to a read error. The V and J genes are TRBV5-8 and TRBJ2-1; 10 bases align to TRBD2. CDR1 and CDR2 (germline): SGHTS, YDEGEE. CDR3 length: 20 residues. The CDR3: CASTLPPGLAKSSSYNEQFF. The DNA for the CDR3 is TGTGCCAGCACCTTGCCCCCGGGACTAGCGAAATCGAGCTCCTACAATGAGCAGTTCTTC.

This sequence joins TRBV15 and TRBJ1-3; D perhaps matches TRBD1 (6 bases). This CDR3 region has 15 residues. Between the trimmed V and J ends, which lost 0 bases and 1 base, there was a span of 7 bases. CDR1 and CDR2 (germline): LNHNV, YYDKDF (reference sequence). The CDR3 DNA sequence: TGTGCCACCAGCAGAGACAGGGGTTCTGGAAACACCATATATTTT. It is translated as CATSRDRGSGNTIYF.

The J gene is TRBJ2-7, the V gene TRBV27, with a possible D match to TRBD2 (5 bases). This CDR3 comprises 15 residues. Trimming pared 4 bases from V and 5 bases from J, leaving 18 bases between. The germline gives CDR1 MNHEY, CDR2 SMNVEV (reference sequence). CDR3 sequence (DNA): TGTGCCAGCAGTTCGCGTTTCGGATTGCGGGACGAGCAGTACTTC. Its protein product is CASSSRFGLRDEQYF.

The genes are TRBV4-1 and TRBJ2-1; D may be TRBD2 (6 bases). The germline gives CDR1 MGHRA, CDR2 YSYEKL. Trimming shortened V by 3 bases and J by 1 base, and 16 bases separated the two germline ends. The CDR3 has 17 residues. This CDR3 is CASSQGTRGNSYNEQFF. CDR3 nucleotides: TGCGCCAGCAGCCAGGGTACACGGGGGAATTCCTACAATGAGCAGTTCTTC.